This T cell receptor beta chain was retrieved from a study of blood T cell repertoires in COVID-19. Study details: COVID-19 samples collected from the United States, Italy and Spain covered acute and convalescent phases.

Researchers sorted participants into cohorts using their self-reported clinical history. Per the study methods: Estimated nucleated cell counts came from reference gene primer amplification. This table comes from immunoSEQ multiplex PCR, and its TCRdb copy is limited to in-frame clones, with some not included. The DNA was the basis for D and trimming; V, J and clone size are from that table. The table records under 300,000 clones, roughly 81% of them present only once. Germline loops: CDR1 SNHLY, CDR2 FYNNEI. The CDR3 is 13 residues long. The J segment lost 4 bases and the V segment lost 5 bases, leaving 4 bases of the junction unmatched. This clone appeared a single time.

The TCR comes from a woman in her forties or fifties who had been exposed to COVID-19. The chain recombines TRBV2 with TRBJ2-5; 7 bases map to TRBD2. The sample consisted of PBMCs or T cells enriched from blood (not recorded which). The CDR3 DNA sequence: TGTGCCAGCAGTAAGTCGGGAGGAGAGACCCAGTACTTC. It encodes CASSKSGGETQYF.